The sample holds a few counts of the clone carrying this TCR beta chain. The source of the sample is a study of regulatory T cells in long-lasting Graves disease. Time point denoted: newly diagnosed GD, antithyroid drugs for less than 3 months. PBMC RNA served as the TCR library source. Per germline, CDR1 LNHDA and CDR2 SQIVND (reference sequence). Trimming at V came to 3 bases and at J to 0 bases, leaving 10 bases not matched to a gene. The CDR3 length is 18 residues. Assembly of TCR beta libraries relied on iRepertoire HTBI primers together with Arm-PCR of CDR3 regions. TCRdb reanalysed the multiplex PCR reads using MiXCR and keeps one entry per CDR3 protein. The sample lists around 400,000 distinct CDR3 sequences; about an eighth were seen once. These data were likewise used in another study, on T cells in Graves' hyperthyroidism and ophthalmopathy.

The chain uses TRBV19 and TRBJ2-4; TRBD1 matches 8 bases. Sequences were derived from peripheral blood mononuclear cells (PBMCs), sampled at new diagnosis, from a patient treated with antithyroid drugs. The TCR comes from a woman between 18 and 30 years old with Graves disease. This CDR3 is CASSMRTGRILAKNIQYF. CDR3 nucleotides: TGTGCCAGTAGTATGCGGACAGGGCGGATACTAGCCAAAAACATTCAGTACTTC.